A single sample gave rise to the 27 T cell receptor beta chains below, sequenced in a study of regulatory T cells in long-lasting Graves disease. Specified time point: newly diagnosed GD, antithyroid drugs for less than 3 months. Generation of the TCR library employed RNA extracted from PBMCs. Investigators prepared the TCR beta libraries by applying iRepertoire HTBI primers and Arm-PCR of CDR3 regions. Each CDR3 protein is one row after TCRdb ran MiXCR on the multiplex PCR reads. Among about 430,000 distinct CDR3 sequences listed, 15% were seen once. These data also featured in a second study, about T cells in Graves' hyperthyroidism and ophthalmopathy.

This specimen was peripheral blood mononuclear cells (PBMCs), taken at new diagnosis, from a patient treated with antithyroid drugs. The receptors were sampled from a woman aged 40 to 50 with Graves disease.

This clonotype was counted ten times or more. V gene TRBV5-1 combines with J gene TRBJ2-1; 16 positions match TRBD2. This CDR3 spans 17 amino acids. Germline V gene sequence: CDR1 SGHRS, CDR2 YFSETQ. Losses at the gene ends were 4 bases for V and 10 bases for J; bases not matched to a gene: 11. CDR3: CASSLGTSGRASGEQFF. Written as DNA, the CDR3 is TGCGCCAGCAGCCTAGGGACTAGCGGGAGGGCTTCGGGGGAGCAGTTCTTC.

This clonotype was observed many times. V and J are TRBV5-1 and TRBJ2-1; D ambiguous. CDR1 and CDR2 from the germline V gene are SGHRS and YFSETQ. Trimming shortened V by 2 bases and J by 2 bases, and 5 bases separated the two germline ends. This CDR3 spans 13 amino acids. The CDR3 is CASSFQAYNEQFF. CDR3 bases: TGCGCCAGCAGCTTTCAGGCCTACAATGAGCAGTTCTTC.

This chain joins TRBV9 and TRBJ2-7, with 9 positions matching TRBD1. J gave up 1 base and V 0 bases, and 5 bases lay outside the gene matches. CDR1 is SGDLS, CDR2 YYNGEE, per germline. The CDR3 is made up of 16 amino acids. CDR3 residues: CASSVVPGQGSYEQYF. The CDR3 DNA is TGTGCCAGCAGCGTAGTTCCCGGACAGGGGTCCTACGAGCAGTACTTC.

The chain joins TRBV28 to TRBJ2-3; 11 bases are shared with TRBD2. There are 18 residues in the CDR3. Germline V gives CDR1 MDHEN, CDR2 SYDVKM. Trimming cost V 2 bases and J 0 bases; bases outside gene matches: 7. The CDR3 loop reads CASSLGTSGESSTDTQYF. The CDR3, as DNA: TGTGCCAGCAGTTTAGGGACTAGCGGCGAATCAAGCACAGATACGCAGTATTTT.

This clonotype was seen a handful of times. V gene TRBV11-2 combines with J gene TRBJ2-2, with D possibly TRBD1 on 6 matching bases. The V and J ends lost 6 bases and 6 bases respectively, with 14 bases between them. The germline gives CDR1 SGHAT, CDR2 FQNNGV. The CDR3 loop spans 14 amino acids. The CDR3 loop reads CASSRTGSAGELFF. The DNA of the CDR3 is TGTGCCAGCAGTCGTACAGGGTCGGCCGGGGAGCTGTTTTTT.

This clonotype was counted many times. This chain uses TRBV20-1 with TRBJ1-6; TRBD1 matches 8 bases. V lost 0 bases to trimming and J lost 11 bases; unmatched junction nucleotides: 9. Germline V gene lookup returns CDR1 DFQATT and CDR2 SNEGSKA (reference sequence). CDR3 length: 15 amino acids. CDR3 sequence reads: CSAREEAGGSTPLHF. CDR3 sequence (DNA): TGCAGTGCTAGAGAAGAGGCAGGGGGCTCGACACCCCTCCACTTT.

This clonotype came up a few times. The rearrangement joins TRBV7-8 to TRBJ2-7; TRBD2 aligns across 8 bases. V trimming: 2 bases; J trimming: 0 bases; junction bases outside the gene matches: 6. The CDR3 sequence is 16 residues long. The germline V gene encodes CDR1 SGHVS and CDR2 FQNEAQ. CDR3 DNA: TGTGCCAGCAGCTTAAGGAGCGGGAGTATCTCCTACGAGCAGTACTTC. Protein sequence: CASSLRSGSISYEQYF.

The rearrangement uses TRBV4-2 and TRBJ2-3; D not certain. The CDR3 is made up of 16 amino acids. CDR1 and CDR2 (germline): LGHNA, YNFKEQ. V was trimmed by 0 bases and J by 3 bases, leaving 13 bases between them. The CDR3 spells CASSQDSGVVTDTQYF. CDR3 nucleotides: TGTGCCAGCAGCCAAGATAGTGGAGTTGTAACAGATACGCAGTATTTT.

In DNA, the CDR3 is TGTGCCAGCAGTATAACCACCGACAGGTTCGTGCACGAGCAGTACTTC. It is translated as CASSITTDRFVHEQYF. The V gene is TRBV6-2 or TRBV6-3, the J gene TRBJ2-7; maybe TRBD1 (6 bases). V dropped 5 bases and J dropped 5 bases, with 22 bases sitting between them. Germline V gives CDR1 MNHEY, CDR2 SVGEGT. This CDR3 has 16 amino acids.

This clonotype was counted many times. The chain employs TRBV10-3 and TRBJ2-7; 12 bases are a match to TRBD2. CDR1 is ENHRY, CDR2 SYGVKD, per germline. J was trimmed by 1 base and V by 9 bases; bases with no gene match: 1. This CDR3 contains 13 residues. The CDR3 nucleotides read TGTGCCATACTAGCGGGAGGTTCCTACGAGCAGTACTTC. Its protein is CAILAGGSYEQYF.

This clonotype has ten or more counts. The chain joins TRBV2 to TRBJ2-5, with D uncertain. The CDR3 totals 16 residues. Deletions cut 4 bases from V and 4 bases from J, with 19 bases between. CDR1 SNHLY and CDR2 FYNNEI come from the germline V gene. In DNA, the CDR3 is TGTGCCAGCAGTGGAGTCGCAAGAGGAATCGGAGAGACCCAGTACTTC. Translation gives CASSGVARGIGETQYF.

Many counts were recorded for this clonotype. The chain links TRBV12-3 or TRBV12-4 to TRBJ2-7, with 7 bases that match TRBD2. V was pared by 5 bases and J by 3 bases, with 7 bases of the junction left unmatched. The CDR3 is 14 residues long. CDR3 loop: CASSPRGLLYEQYF. The CDR3 nucleotides read TGTGCCAGCAGTCCCCGGGGACTACTCTACGAGCAGTACTTC.

At least ten counts were recorded for this clonotype. This chain uses TRBV13 with TRBJ2-1; D uncertain. The CDR3 contains 16 residues. With 0 bases removed from V and 5 bases from J, the gap between germline ends came to 14 bases. From germline, CDR1 is PRHDT and CDR2 FYEKMQ (reference sequence). Here the CDR3 DNA reads TGTGCCAGCAGCTTAGGGGGCATCGGTCAGAACAATGAGCAGTTCTTC. This encodes CASSLGGIGQNNEQFF.

The rearrangement joins TRBV11-3 to TRBJ2-7; D is ambiguous. Germline V gene data show CDR1 as SGHNT and CDR2 as YENEEA. This CDR3 contains 12 residues. Trimming shortened V by 2 bases and J by 5 bases, and 7 bases separated the two germline ends. The CDR3, as DNA: TGTGCCAGCAGCTTACAGGACCACGAGCAGTACTTC. It codes for CASSLQDHEQYF.

The table lists this clonotype with a few counts. V gene TRBV3-1 combines with J gene TRBJ2-4; D is ambiguous. The V gene lost 4 bases and the J gene lost 12 bases, with 16 bases spanning the gap. This CDR3 is 13 amino acids long. Germline V gene sequence: CDR1 LGHDT, CDR2 YNNKEL (reference sequence). This CDR3 reads CASSPTSGPNQYF. CDR3 sequence (DNA): TGTGCCAGCAGCCCTACCTCGGGCCCTAATCAGTACTTC. Variable domain in full (rest from reference TRBV3-1 and TRBJ2-4): DTAVSQTPKYLVTQMGNDKSIKCEQNLGHDTMYWYKQDSKKFLKIMFSYNNKELIINETVPNRFSPKSPDKAHLNLHINSLELGDSAVYFCASSPTSGPNQYFGAGTRLSVL.

This clonotype was seen repeatedly, ten times or more. This chain uses TRBV11-1 with TRBJ2-7; D remains ambiguous. From germline, CDR1 is SGHAT and CDR2 FQDESV (reference sequence). The V gene lost 4 bases and the J gene lost 3 bases, with 19 bases spanning the gap. The CDR3 covers 16 residues. This CDR3 is CASSSGYVSANYEQYF. DNA of the CDR3: TGTGCCAGCAGCTCGGGTTATGTGAGCGCCAACTACGAGCAGTACTTC.

This clonotype came up a few times. The chain uses TRBV4-3 and TRBJ2-1; no clear D. This CDR3 comprises 15 residues. V lost 0 bases and J 5 bases, leaving 11 bases between the germline ends. Germline values: CDR1 LGHNA, CDR2 YSLEER. CDR3 in amino acids: CASSQDKGWNNEQFF. CDR3 DNA: TGCGCCAGCAGCCAAGATAAGGGTTGGAACAATGAGCAGTTCTTC.

This clonotype occurred many times. This sequence joins TRBV11-2 and TRBJ2-3, with TRBD1 identical over 7 bases. After removal of 2 bases from V and 6 bases from J, the junction contained 14 bases not matched to a gene. This CDR3 has 17 amino acids. Germline-derived CDR1 and CDR2 are SGHAT and FQNNGV. The CDR3 region has the DNA TGTGCCAGCAGCTTACCCGCCGGGACAGACTCCTTGGATACGCAGTATTTT. Protein sequence: CASSLPAGTDSLDTQYF.

Details on this clonotype: A much larger clone is a single base away; this may be a read error. This chain connects TRBV3-1 to TRBJ2-7; D possibly corresponds to TRBD2 (5 bases). CDR3 size: 17 residues. CDR1 is LGHDT and CDR2 is YNNKEL in the germline V gene (reference sequence). The ends were cut back, 0 bases at V and 5 bases at J, with 20 bases in the middle. In DNA form, the CDR3 reads TGTGCCAGCAGCCAAGAAAAAGGAGCGGAAATATCCCACGAGCAGTACTTC. It encodes CASSQEKGAEISHEQYF.

This clonotype has just a few counts. The J gene is TRBJ2-7, the V gene TRBV9; 9 bases fit TRBD1. Germline V gene lookup returns CDR1 SGDLS and CDR2 YYNGEE. This CDR3 has 13 amino acids. With V trimmed by 4 bases and J by 6 bases, 5 bases remained unmatched. CDR3 in DNA: TGTGCCAGCAGCCAAACGACAGGGGGCGAGCAGTACTTC. Translation gives CASSQTTGGEQYF.

The J gene is TRBJ2-5, the V gene TRBV9, with 9 bases lining up with TRBD1. J lost 5 bases, V lost 4 bases, and 9 bases had no gene match. Germline V gives CDR1 SGDLS, CDR2 YYNGEE. The CDR3 totals 15 residues. CDR3 amino acids: CASSPSTGGRETQYF. CDR3 bases: TGTGCCAGCAGCCCTTCGACAGGGGGACGGGAGACCCAGTACTTC. Full variable domain (remainder filled in from reference TRBV9 and TRBJ2-5): DSGVTQTPKHLITATGQRVTLRCSPRSGDLSVYWYQQSLDQGLQFLIQYYNGEERAKGNILERFSAQQFPDLHSELNLSSLELGDSALYFCASSPSTGGRETQYFGPGTRLLVL.

The chain has TRBV5-1 and TRBJ2-3, with D perhaps matching TRBD1 (6 bases). CDR1 is SGHRS, CDR2 YFSETQ, per germline. This CDR3 has 17 amino acids. V lost 4 bases and J lost 1, with 19 bases in between. CDR3 amino acids: CASSPNPGPGGTDTQYF. CDR3 bases: TGCGCCAGCAGCCCCAACCCCGGTCCAGGGGGCACAGATACGCAGTATTTT.

This clonotype showed up many times. The genes are TRBV2 and TRBJ2-5; 9 bases agree with TRBD2. The CDR3 contains 14 residues. After removal of 6 bases from V and 3 bases from J, the junction contained 5 bases not matched to a gene. CDR1 and CDR2 from the germline V gene are SNHLY and FYNNEI. The CDR3, as DNA: TGTGCCAGCAGGGTTGGCGGGAGGGAAGAGACCCAGTACTTC. Translated, it gives CASRVGGREETQYF. The entire variable domain, with the rest obtained from reference TRBV2 and TRBJ2-5, is as follows: EPEVTQTPSHQVTQMGQEVILRCVPISNHLYFYWYRQILGQKVEFLVSFYNNEISEKSEIFDDQFSVERPDGSNFTLKIRSTKLEDSAMYFCASRVGGREETQYFGPGTRLLVL.

This clonotype showed up many times. The rearrangement links TRBV7-2 to TRBJ2-3, with D unresolved. V gave up 5 bases and J gave up 3 bases, with 6 bases separating them. Germline CDR1 is SGHTA and CDR2 is FQGNSA. The CDR3 spans 12 residues. The CDR3 sequence: CASSRLTDTQYF. The CDR3 coding sequence is TGTGCCAGCAGCCGCCTTACAGATACGCAGTATTTT.

This clonotype came up once. J is TRBJ2-5 and V is TRBV27, with 8 bases fitting TRBD1. Germline V gives CDR1 MNHEY, CDR2 SMNVEV (reference sequence). The ends lost 1 base at V and 5 bases at J; junction bases unmatched: 6. The CDR3 is 15 amino acids. CDR3 sequence: CASSLYSGGFETQYF. The CDR3 nucleotides read TGTGCCAGCAGTTTATATTCAGGGGGCTTCGAGACCCAGTACTTC.

This clonotype was seen ten or more times. This rearrangement joins TRBV20-1 to TRBJ2-3; D not certain. Trimming pared 0 bases from V and 4 bases from J, leaving 17 bases between. Germline V gives CDR1 DFQATT, CDR2 SNEGSKA (reference sequence). The CDR3 runs 16 residues. Here the CDR3 DNA reads TGCAGTGCTAGAGATCCGAAGGGCCCAGGACCAGATACGCAGTATTTT. This gives the protein CSARDPKGPGPDTQYF.

In regard to this clonotype: This may be a read error: a much more frequent sequence differs by one nucleotide. The chain joins TRBV11-2 to TRBJ1-2; 8 positions match TRBD1. The CDR3 covers 15 residues. V lost 5 bases, J lost 7 bases, and 12 bases stayed unmatched. The V gene's germline CDR1 is SGHAT and CDR2 FQNNGV. DNA for the CDR3: TGTGCCAGCAGCCGATTAACCGACAGGGGTTTTGGCTACACCTTC. Amino acid sequence: CASSRLTDRGFGYTF.